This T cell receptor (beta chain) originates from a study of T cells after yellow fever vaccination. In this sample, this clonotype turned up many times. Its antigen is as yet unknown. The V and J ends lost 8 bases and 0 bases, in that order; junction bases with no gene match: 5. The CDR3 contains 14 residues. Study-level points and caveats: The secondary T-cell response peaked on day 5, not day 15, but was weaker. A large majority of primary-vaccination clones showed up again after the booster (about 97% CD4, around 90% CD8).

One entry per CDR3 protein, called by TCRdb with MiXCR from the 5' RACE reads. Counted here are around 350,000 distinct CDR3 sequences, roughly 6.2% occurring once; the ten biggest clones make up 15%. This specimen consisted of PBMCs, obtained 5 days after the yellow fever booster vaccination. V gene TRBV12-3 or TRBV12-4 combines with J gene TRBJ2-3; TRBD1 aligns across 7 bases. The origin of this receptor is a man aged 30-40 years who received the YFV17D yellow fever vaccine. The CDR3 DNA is TGTGCCAGCCACAGGGGTATAAGCACAGATACGCAGTATTTT. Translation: CASHRGISTDTQYF.